This TCR beta chain was identified during a study of cytomegalovirus exposure and HLA in healthy donors. About this clone itself: Its antigen is unknown.

Primers: 60 Vbeta forward and 13 Jbeta reverse. Using immunoSEQ multiplex PCR, the repertoire was profiled, and TCRdb retains in-frame clones only, with some absent. The top ten clones hold 9.5% to 15% of a sample with some 140,000 clones, 80% of them seen once. The CDR3 has 15 residues. Germline CDR1 is MGHDK and CDR2 is SYGVNS. Trimming took 3 bases from V and 2 from J, leaving 11 bases between them. The study, taken as a whole, reports: HLA restriction was apparent for most CMV-associated TCR beta chains in a later analysis. More than 15,000 TCR beta sequences were associated with HLA alleles at 0.05 false discovery rate in a later analysis. A later analysis reportedly found that, within productive TCRs, an Asian-associated ancestry cluster had fewer N-insertions than the mean observed across the roughly 700 donors.

This sequence joins TRBV25-1 and TRBJ1-5; a possible D gene is TRBD1 (6 bases). This receptor was taken from a man younger than 45 in good health and CMV-seropositive. The sample was PBMCs. The CDR3 DNA is TGTGCCAGCAGTGAGTCAGGGGCGGGCAATCAGCCCCAGCATTTT. It codes for CASSESGAGNQPQHF.